This section outlines one TCR beta chain sequence together with its context. This sample stems from a study of T cell changes during pregnancy in multiple sclerosis. The assay was immunoSEQ multiplex PCR, and TCRdb's table has in-frame clones only and misses some. The sample comprises about 85,000 clones, approximately 90% of which are singletons, and roughly 2.5% rests with the top ten. The ends were cut back, 0 bases at V and 5 bases at J, with 16 bases in the middle. Germline V gene data show CDR1 as LGHNA and CDR2 as YSLEER. The CDR3 consists of 16 residues. The sequence was collected from a female donor with multiple sclerosis, enrolled in a pregnancy study. This specimen consisted of peripheral blood, obtained in the first trimester of pregnancy. The J gene is TRBJ2-5, the V gene TRBV4-3; tentative D call: TRBD2 (6 bases). This CDR3 is CASSQDPLGGSETQYF. CDR3 DNA sequence: TGCGCCAGCAGCCAAGATCCCCTCGGGGGAAGCGAGACCCAGTACTTC.